The 24 T cell receptor beta chains given below trace back to one sample, sequenced in a study of beta chain features in type 1 diabetes. For these TCRs, the target antigens are not known. The sequenced template was cDNA made from the entire isolated RNA. Profiling relied on immunoSEQ multiplex PCR, and the TCRdb table lists in-frame clones only, not all of them. This sample yields 300,000 to 450,000 clones, of which 9.5% to 10% are seen a single time; roughly 0.54% belongs to the top ten. Whole-study findings and limits: Shortening of TCRB CDR3s, moderate but significant, appeared in all four CD4+ subsets of Type 1 diabetes patients.

Material for sequencing was central memory CD4+ T cells from blood. These receptors came from a man younger than 40 with type 1 diabetes.

The V call is TRBV18, the J call TRBJ2-7; the D gene could be TRBD1 or TRBD2 (5 bases each). The CDR3 loop spans 14 amino acids. Germline V gives CDR1 KGHSH, CDR2 LQKENI. Trimming cost V 3 bases and J 6 bases, with 15 bases left between them. CDR3 DNA: TGTGCCAGCTCACCGGTCGCCAGGGCGGGCGAGCAGTACTTC. Translated, it gives CASSPVARAGEQYF.

This clone occurred many times. V and J are TRBV6-4 and TRBJ2-2; 8 nucleotides align to TRBD1. Germline trimming cut 6 bases from V and 6 bases from J; bases unmatched to any gene: 15. CDR1 MRHNA and CDR2 SNTAGT come from the germline V gene. The CDR3 runs 17 residues. CDR3 sequence (DNA): TGTGCCAGCAGCCGGAACCCAGGACAGGGCCTAGCCGGGGAGCTGTTTTTT. Its protein product is CASSRNPGQGLAGELFF.

V is TRBV2 and J is TRBJ1-1; D is perhaps TRBD1 (5 bases). CDR3 length: 13 amino acids. The germline V gene encodes CDR1 SNHLY and CDR2 FYNNEI. V lost 4 bases and J 5 bases, leaving 11 bases between the germline ends. CDR3 sequence (DNA): TGTGCCAGCAGTGCCGAGCAGGGAACTGAAGCTTTCTTT. Translating it yields CASSAEQGTEAFF.

This clone was found many times. The V call is TRBV19, the J call TRBJ2-2, with 9 bases matching TRBD1. The CDR3 contains 19 residues. Germline loops: CDR1 LNHDA, CDR2 SQIVND (reference sequence). J lost 5 bases, V lost 6 bases, and 19 bases had no gene match. As DNA, the CDR3 is TGTGCCAGTAGCGCGACATCTTTCGGACAGGGGCGGTGGACCGGGGAGCTGTTTTTT. Encoded protein: CASSATSFGQGRWTGELFF.

This clone occurred many times. The gene calls are TRBV7-9 and TRBJ2-3; D is perhaps TRBD2 (6 bases). From germline, CDR1 is SEHNR and CDR2 FQNEAQ (reference sequence). CDR3 length equals 14 residues. Trimming removed 7 bases at V and 5 bases at J, with 16 bases between. CDR3 region: CASNSHGGIDTQYF. In nucleotides, the CDR3 is TGTGCCAGCAACTCGCACGGGGGAATAGATACGCAGTATTTT.

A few counts support this clone. V usage is TRBV18 and J usage is TRBJ1-4; D ambiguous. CDR3 length equals 13 residues. Trimming pared 6 bases from V and 5 bases from J, leaving 10 bases between. Germline lookup yields CDR1 KGHSH and CDR2 LQKENI. The CDR3: CASSRGQNEKLFF. The CDR3 DNA sequence: TGTGCCAGCTCTCGCGGCCAAAATGAAAAACTGTTTTTT.

The chain recombines TRBV6-1 with TRBJ2-5; D unresolved. This CDR3 comprises 14 residues. V lost 1 base and J lost 3, with 9 bases in between. Germline CDR1 reads MNHNS; CDR2 reads SASEGT. The CDR3: CASSEVWGKETQYF. The DNA for the CDR3 is TGTGCCAGCAGTGAAGTTTGGGGAAAAGAGACCCAGTACTTC.

This clone was seen only a few times. The chain recombines TRBV6-5 with TRBJ1-5, with D maybe TRBD1 (6 bases). CDR1 is MNHEY and CDR2 is SVGAGI in the germline V gene. With 3 bases removed from V and 5 bases from J, the gap between germline ends came to 14 bases. CDR3 length: 15 residues. The chain's CDR3 is CASSYGQRGDQPQHF. In nucleotides, the CDR3 is TGTGCCAGCAGTTATGGACAGCGGGGAGATCAGCCCCAGCATTTT.

The chain uses TRBV29-1 and TRBJ2-1; D gene uncertain. V was shortened by 4 bases and J by 5 bases, with 12 bases between the two germline ends. The CDR3 is made up of 13 amino acids. Looked up from germline, CDR1 is SQVTM and CDR2 is ANQGSEA. CDR3 amino acids: CSVASLMNNEQFF. In DNA, the CDR3 is TGCAGCGTTGCGTCACTAATGAACAATGAGCAGTTCTTC.

The J gene is TRBJ2-7, the V gene TRBV7-9, with D perhaps matching TRBD2 (5 bases). CDR1 is SEHNR and CDR2 is FQNEAQ in the germline V gene (reference sequence). The V and J ends lost 6 bases and 0 bases respectively, with 12 bases between them. The CDR3 runs to 14 residues. The CDR3 DNA sequence: TGTGCCAGCAGTCTGGACTCCCCCTCCTACGAGCAGTACTTC. It specifies CASSLDSPSYEQYF.

This chain connects TRBV9 to TRBJ1-2; D not resolved. The length of the CDR3 is 14 residues. V shed 0 bases and J shed 4 bases, with 10 bases lying between them. Germline V gene data show CDR1 as SGDLS and CDR2 as YYNGEE. The chain's CDR3 is CASSVALGGYGYTF. CDR3 coding DNA: TGTGCCAGCAGCGTAGCTCTGGGAGGCTATGGCTACACCTTC.

This clone was counted only a few times. The rearrangement uses TRBV10-2 and TRBJ2-1, with D possibly being TRBD2 (5 bases). CDR3 length equals 12 residues. V was trimmed by 4 bases and J by 8 bases, leaving 9 bases between them. Per the germline V gene, CDR1 is WSHSY and CDR2 is SAAADI. CDR3 sequence (DNA): TGCGCCAGCAGTGTATCCGGGGATGAGCAGTTCTTC. Its translation is CASSVSGDEQFF.

The sample holds a few counts of this clone. This chain joins TRBV18 and TRBJ1-1, with D maybe TRBD1 (5 bases). With 2 bases removed from V and 5 bases from J, the gap between germline ends came to 9 bases. The CDR3 covers 13 residues. CDR1 is KGHSH, CDR2 LQKENI, per germline. The CDR3 loop reads CASSPGWGTEAFF. DNA for the CDR3: TGTGCCAGCTCACCAGGTTGGGGGACTGAAGCTTTCTTT.

The chain carries TRBV19 and TRBJ1-1; D might be TRBD1 (5 bases). CDR1 and CDR2 (germline): LNHDA, SQIVND (reference sequence). This CDR3 comprises 15 residues. With 4 bases removed from V and 1 base from J, the gap between germline ends came to 13 bases. The CDR3 region is CASSKRPTGNTEAFF. Written as DNA, the CDR3 is TGTGCCAGTAGTAAGCGCCCCACAGGGAACACTGAAGCTTTCTTT.

In this sample, this clone turned up a few times. The chain combines TRBV7-2 with TRBJ2-3; 8 bases line up with TRBD1. This CDR3 is built from 17 residues. The junction had 14 bases not matched to a gene; V was cut back by 6 bases and J by 3 bases. From germline, CDR1 is SGHTA and CDR2 FQGNSA. The CDR3 coding sequence is TGTGCCAGCAGGCGACAAAGCTTCCAGGGGGCAACAGATACGCAGTATTTT. Translating gives CASRRQSFQGATDTQYF.

This clone has a handful of counts. The rearrangement joins TRBV25-1 to TRBJ2-5; 8 bases line up with TRBD1. CDR3 size: 16 residues. With V trimmed by 3 bases and J by 0 bases, 6 bases remained unmatched. Germline loops: CDR1 MGHDK, CDR2 SYGVNS. CDR3 region: CASSDINRGDQETQYF. The CDR3 DNA reads TGTGCCAGCAGTGATATTAACAGGGGGGACCAAGAGACCCAGTACTTC.

The CDR3 sequence is CASSRGTGILATNEKLFF. CDR3 DNA sequence: TGTGCCAGCAGCCGCGGGACCGGGATACTTGCAACTAATGAAAAACTGTTTTTT. The V gene is TRBV7-9, the J gene TRBJ1-4, with a tentative D call TRBD1 (5 bases). The CDR3 sequence is 18 residues long. The V end was cut by 5 bases, the J end by 0 bases, with 19 bases between. CDR1 is SEHNR and CDR2 is FQNEAQ in the germline V gene (reference sequence).

The chain uses TRBV6-5 and TRBJ1-1, with D hard to call. Germline assignment: CDR1 MNHEY and CDR2 SVGAGI. The V gene lost 5 bases and the J gene lost 3 bases, with 10 bases spanning the gap. This CDR3 is 13 amino acids long. CDR3 bases: TGTGCCAGCAGTAGGGTGTTAGACACTGAAGCTTTCTTT. This codes for CASSRVLDTEAFF.

The chain combines TRBV7-2 with TRBJ2-1, with D unclear. Per the germline V gene, CDR1 is SGHTA and CDR2 is FQGNSA. CDR3 length equals 16 residues. Trimming shortened V by 4 bases and J by 0 bases, and 13 bases separated the two germline ends. CDR3 coding DNA: TGTGCCAGCAGCTACGGGTCCGCCAGCTCCTACAATGAGCAGTTCTTC. Amino acids: CASSYGSASSYNEQFF.

Only a few counts were recorded for this clone. The chain employs TRBV6-1 and TRBJ2-7; no reliable D call. This CDR3 region has 14 residues. Germline V lookup: CDR1 MNHNS, CDR2 SASEGT. Trimming took 2 bases from V and 2 from J, leaving 10 bases between them. The CDR3 protein is CASSERREAYEQYF. Here the CDR3 DNA reads TGTGCCAGCAGTGAAAGAAGGGAAGCCTACGAGCAGTACTTC.

This clone was picked up a small number of times. The genes are TRBV14 and TRBJ1-5; D not resolved. Germline V lookup: CDR1 SGHDN, CDR2 FVKESK. The CDR3 has 13 amino acids. Trimming removed 1 base from V and 5 bases from J, with 6 bases in between. The CDR3 loop is CASSQVGDQPQHF. The CDR3 nucleotides are TGTGCCAGCAGCCAAGTCGGAGATCAGCCCCAGCATTTT.

A few counts support this clone. The chain couples TRBV6-1 to TRBJ2-5, with 7 bases that match TRBD2. The germline V gene has CDR1 MNHNS and CDR2 SASEGT. This CDR3 has 14 residues. The trim removed 8 bases at V and 3 bases at J, leaving 9 bases unmatched. For the CDR3, the DNA is TGTGCCAGCGCTGACGCCGGGACTAAAGAGACCCAGTACTTC. Amino acids: CASADAGTKETQYF.

In this sample, this clone turned up a few times. The V and J genes are TRBV6-5 and TRBJ1-4; D possibly corresponds to TRBD1 (6 bases). Germline V gene lookup returns CDR1 MNHEY and CDR2 SVGAGI. V lost 4 bases and J 10 bases, leaving 16 bases between the germline ends. The CDR3 spans 14 residues. In nucleotides, the CDR3 is TGTGCCAGCAGTTTGACAGAGGGGGGAACAAAACTGTTTTTT. Translation: CASSLTEGGTKLFF.

J is TRBJ2-1 and V is TRBV11-2, with D possibly matching TRBD2 (11 bases). Looked up from germline, CDR1 is SGHAT and CDR2 is FQNNGV. This CDR3 has 16 amino acids. V gave up 9 bases and J gave up 3 bases, with 21 bases separating them. CDR3 sequence (DNA): TGTGCCAGTCTGGGACAGGGGACTAGCGGCTACAATGAGCAGTTCTTC. Translated, it gives CASLGQGTSGYNEQFF.